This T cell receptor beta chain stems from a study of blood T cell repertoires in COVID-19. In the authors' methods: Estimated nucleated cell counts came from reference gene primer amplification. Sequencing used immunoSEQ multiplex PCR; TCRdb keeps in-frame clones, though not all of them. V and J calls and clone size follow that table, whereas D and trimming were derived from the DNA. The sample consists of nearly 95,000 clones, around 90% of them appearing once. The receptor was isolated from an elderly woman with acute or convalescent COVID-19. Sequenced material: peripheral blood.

CDR3 in DNA: TGTGCCAGTAGCCGTTCTTATAGCAATCAGCCCCAGCATTTT. It specifies CASSRSYSNQPQHF. The chain recombines TRBV19 with TRBJ1-5; D gene uncertain. V lost 6 bases, J lost 0 bases, and 9 bases lay in between. Germline V gives CDR1 LNHDA, CDR2 SQIVND (reference sequence). This CDR3 comprises 14 residues.